The 6 T cell receptor beta chains presented below share a single source sample, sequenced in a study of cytomegalovirus exposure and HLA in healthy donors. PCR involved 60 Vbeta and 13 Jbeta primers. Generated by immunoSEQ multiplex PCR, the TCRdb table keeps only in-frame clones and is missing some. The table has 140,000 or so clones, approximately 88% seen once. Material for sequencing was PBMCs. These receptors originate from a woman aged 40 to 50 in good health and CMV-seronegative.

The rearrangement links TRBV5-4 to TRBJ2-1, with TRBD1 matching 10 bases. Germline assignment: CDR1 SGHNT and CDR2 YYREEE (reference sequence). With 9 bases clipped from V and 7 bases from J, the junction kept 7 bases outside the gene matches. The CDR3 extends over 13 amino acids. As DNA, the CDR3 is TGTGCCACCAAGACAGGGGGCAGAAATGAGCAGTTCTTC. As protein: CATKTGGRNEQFF. The full variable domain, rest sourced from reference TRBV5-4 and TRBJ2-1, is ETGVTQSPTHLIKTRGQQVTLRCSSQSGHNTVSWYQQALGQGPQFIFQYYREEENGRGNFPPRFSGLQFPNYSSELNVNALELDDSALYLCATKTGGRNEQFFGPGTRLTVL.

The J gene is TRBJ2-1, the V gene TRBV4-3; TRBD2 agrees at 7 bases. The trim removed 4 bases at V and 10 bases at J, leaving 16 bases unmatched. Germline loops: CDR1 LGHNA, CDR2 YSLEER. CDR3 size: 16 residues. CDR3 bases: TGCGCCAGCAGCCCACTGAGGGAGGGCCCGGTTTACGAGCAGTTCTTC. Protein product: CASSPLREGPVYEQFF.

The rearrangement links TRBV6-1 to TRBJ1-1, with 10 nucleotides matching TRBD1. Germline V CDR1 and CDR2: MNHNS, SASEGT. V gave up 5 bases and J gave up 5 bases; unmatched junction bases: 5. The CDR3 consists of 14 residues. CDR3 coding DNA: TGTGCCAGCAGTTATCCGGGACAGGGGACTGAAGCTTTCTTT. This encodes CASSYPGQGTEAFF.

The chain recombines TRBV29-1 with TRBJ1-2; TRBD1 matches at 8 bases. Trimming cost V 7 bases and J 3 bases; bases outside gene matches: 7. The CDR3 runs 13 residues. Germline loops: CDR1 SQVTM, CDR2 ANQGSEA. The DNA for the CDR3 is TGCAGCGCGGGGGACAGGTTAGACTATGGCTACACCTTC. It specifies CSAGDRLDYGYTF.

This clone has just one count. A junction boundary mismatches the germline segment, possibly from a read error. V gene TRBV7-7 combines with J gene TRBJ1-1, with a tentative D call TRBD1 (6 bases). The germline CDR1 and CDR2 sequences are SSHAT and FNYEAQ (reference sequence). The CDR3 is 14 amino acids. This CDR3 is CASSHLQGRVEAFF. In DNA form, the CDR3 reads TGTGCTAGCAGCCACCTCCAGGGGCGGGTTGAAGCTTTCTTT. The full variable domain, its missing parts supplied by reference TRBV7-7 and TRBJ1-1, is GAGVSQSPRYKVTKRGQDVTLRCDPISSHATLYWYQQALGQGPEFLTYFNYEAQPDKSGLPSDRFSAERPEGSISTLTIQRTEQRDSAMYRCASSHLQGRVEAFFGQGTRLTVV.

The chain joins TRBV29-1 to TRBJ2-7; the D gene is possibly TRBD2 (6 bases). This CDR3 spans 12 amino acids. CDR1 SQVTM and CDR2 ANQGSEA come from the germline V gene. Trimming took 4 bases from V and 5 from J, leaving 12 bases between them. Written as DNA, the CDR3 is TGCAGCGTTGGTAGCGGAGGGAACGAGCAGTACTTC. Translating gives CSVGSGGNEQYF.